Sequencing of this T cell receptor (beta chain) was carried out in a study of PD-1 blockade in mismatch repair-deficient tumors. Across the study: Patients had fewer than 15 mismatch repair-deficient cancer types and were previously treated and progressing. Study-wide results and limits: Rapid post-treatment expansion, then contraction, generally preceding radiologic response, marked tumor-resident clones.

About this clone: Its antigen is still unknown.

Profiling relied on immunoSEQ multiplex PCR, and the TCRdb table lists in-frame clones only, not all of them. The sample consists of roughly 120,000 clones, 85% to 90% of them appearing once. This CDR3 has 14 residues. Germline values: CDR1 SQVTM, CDR2 ANQGSEA. Every patient had mismatch repair deficiency by PCR or immunohistochemistry. TCR sequencing covered a few patients who responded to pembrolizumab. This chain uses TRBV29-1 with TRBJ2-2; tentatively, D is TRBD1 (6 bases). The TCR was taken from an adult with mismatch repair-deficient cancer. Sequenced here: peripheral blood, sampled just over 70 weeks after starting pembrolizumab. The CDR3, as DNA: TGCGGCCATCCCGGGACATCTAACACCGGGGAGCTGTTTTTT. It is translated as CGHPGTSNTGELFF.